What follows is one TCR beta chain and its context. Its target is unknown. TCRdb's table, derived via immunoSEQ multiplex PCR, lists solely in-frame clones and lacks some. Here the sample spans approximately 530,000 clones, approximately 95% being singletons. The germline gives CDR1 KGHSH, CDR2 LQKENI. The CDR3 extends over 14 amino acids. V gave up 2 bases and J gave up 5 bases, with 10 bases separating them. The data stem from a study of shared clonotypes between healthy human individuals. Whole-study findings and limits: Clonotypes shared by all four donors outscored non-shared clonotypes in generation probability.

This TCR derives from a woman younger than 45 in good health. The chain joins TRBV18 to TRBJ2-1; D remains ambiguous. The sequenced sample consisted of naive CD4+ T cells sorted from blood. This sample's subset: CD45RA+ positively selected. The CDR3 loop reads CASSPVGRNNEQFF. CDR3 bases: TGTGCCAGCTCACCAGTGGGTAGAAACAATGAGCAGTTCTTC. Supplemented by reference TRBV18 and TRBJ2-1, the full variable domain reads NAGVMQNPRHLVRRRGQEARLRCSPMKGHSHVYWYRQLPEEGLKFMVYLQKENIIDESGMPKERFSAEFPKEGPSILRIQQVVRGDSAAYFCASSPVGRNNEQFFGPGTRLTVL.